This entry is about one T cell receptor beta chain. This clonotype was detected a few times. Its binding antigen is unknown. Base qualities are not at hand, and no much larger clone is one base apart. CDR1 and CDR2 (SGHTA, FQGTGA) derive from the germline V gene. The CDR3 has 15 amino acids, counting the end cysteine and phenylalanine. Kept here is only the CDR3 DNA, which spans 45 bases and is read in frame from base 1. V is reduced by 1 base and J by 1 base, leaving a spacing of 9 bases between them. This sample was taken from a study of T-cell reconstitution after alpha-beta-depleted transplantation in children (dated by TCRdb to about 2016). Broadly, across the study: T-cell immune reconstitution after TCRalphabeta/CD19-depleted allogeneic hematopoietic cell transplantation in children was quantitatively tracked in the study by means of TCR repertoire profiling.

Library method: PCR. The run used an Illumina HiSeq 2500. TCR libraries were prepared with molecular barcoding, using unique molecular identifiers to normalize TCRbeta repertoire quantification. Starting from the raw public reads, TCRdb applied fastp trimming at Q25, assembled clones with MiXCR and retained in-frame beta chains. Rows are combined by CDR3 protein, so each entry shows the most common genes and DNA. The sample table shows about 540,000 distinct CDR3 sequences, and approximately 20% are seen once. Clones ranked in the top ten supply roughly 3.3% of the sample. Here the chain combines TRBV7-3 and TRBJ2-3; the D segment cannot be called with confidence. This TCR was recovered from a human donor who donated a stem cell graft to a child with acute lymphoblastic leukemia. The source was PBMCs from the stem cell graft donor, collected from the stem cell graft. The base sequence is TGTGCCAGCAGCTTAATGGGAACTGGCACAGATACGCAGTATTTT. It translates as CASSLMGTGTDTQYF.